The 4 T cell receptor beta chains below come from one sample, sequenced in a study of cytomegalovirus exposure and HLA in healthy donors. This PCR relied on a set of 60 Vbeta primers and 13 Jbeta primers. The repertoire was sequenced with immunoSEQ multiplex PCR; TCRdb's copy has only in-frame clones and lacks some. The profile shows approximately 160,000 clones, roughly 80% of them singletons. The sample comprised PBMCs. The receptors shown here come from a man between 18 and 35 years old in good health and CMV-seropositive.

V and J are TRBV5-6 and TRBJ2-3; D is uncertain. The V gene lost 1 base and the J gene lost 2 bases, with 14 bases spanning the gap. CDR1 SGHDT and CDR2 YYEEEE come from the germline V gene. The CDR3 has 16 amino acids. The CDR3 reads CASSLYTLSPTDTQYF. CDR3 nucleotides: TGTGCCAGCAGCTTGTACACCCTCTCCCCCACAGATACGCAGTATTTT.

The CDR3 sequence is CASSLQGQGKYSYEQYF. The CDR3 nucleotides are TGTGCCAGCAGTTTACAGGGACAGGGTAAATACTCCTACGAGCAGTACTTC. V usage is TRBV27 and J usage is TRBJ2-7; 9 bases align to TRBD1. There are 17 residues in the CDR3. Trimming at V came to 2 bases and at J to 0 bases, leaving 8 bases not matched to a gene. Germline CDR1 MNHEY, CDR2 SMNVEV (reference sequence).

The rearrangement joins TRBV7-2 to TRBJ1-5, with TRBD1 matching over 11 bases. V shed 1 base and J 7 bases; nucleotides not matched to a gene: 3. CDR1 is SGHTA, CDR2 FQGNSA, per germline. CDR3 length: 15 residues. This chain's CDR3 is CASSLGTGGRQPQHF. The DNA for the CDR3 is TGTGCCAGCAGCTTAGGGACAGGGGGCCGGCAGCCCCAGCATTTT.

This rearrangement joins TRBV7-3 to TRBJ2-2; 7 bases align to TRBD2. The V gene end was trimmed by 3 bases and the J gene end by 7 bases; junction bases not matched to a gene: 8. The CDR3 is 15 residues long. Germline CDR1 is SGHTA and CDR2 is FQGTGA. CDR3 in DNA: TGTGCCAGCAGCTTGTTCGGACTAGTTGGCGGGGAGCTGTTTTTT. It specifies CASSLFGLVGGELFF.